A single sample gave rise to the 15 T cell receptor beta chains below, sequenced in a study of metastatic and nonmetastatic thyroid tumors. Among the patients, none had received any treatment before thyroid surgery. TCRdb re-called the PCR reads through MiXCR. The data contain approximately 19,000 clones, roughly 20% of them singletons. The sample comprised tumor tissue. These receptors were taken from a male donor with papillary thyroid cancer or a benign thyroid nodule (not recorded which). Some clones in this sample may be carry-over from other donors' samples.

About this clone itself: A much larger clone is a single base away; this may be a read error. DNA for the CDR3: TGTGCCAGCAGAGCCGACAGGGTGTGTGATGACTATGGCTACACCTTC. Protein sequence: CASRADRVCDDYGYTF. The V call is TRBV2, the J call TRBJ1-2; 7 positions match TRBD1. Trimming at V came to 6 bases and at J to 3 bases, leaving 13 bases not matched to a gene. From germline, CDR1 is SNHLY and CDR2 FYNNEI. This CDR3 comprises 16 residues.

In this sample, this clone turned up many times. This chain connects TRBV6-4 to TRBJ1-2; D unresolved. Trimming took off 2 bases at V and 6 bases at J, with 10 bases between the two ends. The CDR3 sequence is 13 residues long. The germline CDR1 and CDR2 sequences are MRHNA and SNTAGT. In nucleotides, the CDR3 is TGTGCCAGCAGTGACAGGTCTTCCGATGGCTACACCTTC. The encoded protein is CASSDRSSDGYTF.

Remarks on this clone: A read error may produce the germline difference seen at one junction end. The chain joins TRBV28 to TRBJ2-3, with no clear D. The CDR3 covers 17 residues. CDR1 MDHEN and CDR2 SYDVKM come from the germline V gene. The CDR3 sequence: CATSTDVLTGRTETQYF. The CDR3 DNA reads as TGTGCCACTTCGACGGATGTCTTAACTGGTCGAACAGAAACGCAGTATTTT.

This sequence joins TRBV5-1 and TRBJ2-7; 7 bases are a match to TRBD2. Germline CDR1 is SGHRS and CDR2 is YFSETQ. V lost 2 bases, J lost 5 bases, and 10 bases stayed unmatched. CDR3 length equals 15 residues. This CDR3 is CASSLRASGIDEQYF. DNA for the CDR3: TGCGCCAGCAGCTTAAGGGCTAGCGGTATCGACGAGCAGTACTTC. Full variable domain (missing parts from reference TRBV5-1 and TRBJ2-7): KAGVTQTPRYLIKTRGQQVTLSCSPISGHRSVSWYQQTPGQGLQFLFEYFSETQRNKGNFPGRFSGRQFSNSRSEMNVSTLELGDSALYLCASSLRASGIDEQYFGPGTRLTVT.

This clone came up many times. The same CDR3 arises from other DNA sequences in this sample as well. The DNA of the CDR3 is TGTGCCAGCAGTTTATTGACACAAGAGACCCAGTACTTC. The encoded protein is CASSLLTQETQYF. The V gene is TRBV12-3 or TRBV12-4, the J gene TRBJ2-5; D gene unclear. V was trimmed by 2 bases and J by 2 bases, leaving 6 bases between them. This CDR3 has 13 amino acids.

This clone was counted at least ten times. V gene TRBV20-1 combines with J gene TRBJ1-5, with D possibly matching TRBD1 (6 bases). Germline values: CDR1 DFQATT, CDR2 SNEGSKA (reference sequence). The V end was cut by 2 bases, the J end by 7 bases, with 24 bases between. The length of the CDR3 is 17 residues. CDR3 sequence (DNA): TGCAGTGCTAGAAGGGACATAGGCTCTAGGACGGGGCAGCCCCAGCATTTT. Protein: CSARRDIGSRTGQPQHF.

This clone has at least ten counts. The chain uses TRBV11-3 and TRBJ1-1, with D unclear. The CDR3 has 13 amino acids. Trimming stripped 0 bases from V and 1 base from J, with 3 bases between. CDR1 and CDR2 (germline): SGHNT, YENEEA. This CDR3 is CASSLDRNTEAFF. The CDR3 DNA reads TGTGCCAGCAGCTTAGACAGGAACACTGAAGCTTTCTTT.

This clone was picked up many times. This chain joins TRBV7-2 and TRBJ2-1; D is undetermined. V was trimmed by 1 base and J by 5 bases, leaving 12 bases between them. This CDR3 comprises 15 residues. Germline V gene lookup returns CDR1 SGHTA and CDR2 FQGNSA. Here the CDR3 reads CASSLVNNLNNEQFF. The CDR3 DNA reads TGTGCCAGCAGCTTAGTGAATAATCTTAACAATGAGCAGTTCTTC.

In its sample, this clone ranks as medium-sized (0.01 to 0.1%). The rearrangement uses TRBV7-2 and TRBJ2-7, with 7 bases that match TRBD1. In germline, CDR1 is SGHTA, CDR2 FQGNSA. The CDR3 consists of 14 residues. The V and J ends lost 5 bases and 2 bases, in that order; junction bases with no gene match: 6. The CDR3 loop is CASSHRDSAYEQYF. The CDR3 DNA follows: TGTGCCAGCAGCCATCGGGACAGTGCCTACGAGCAGTACTTC.

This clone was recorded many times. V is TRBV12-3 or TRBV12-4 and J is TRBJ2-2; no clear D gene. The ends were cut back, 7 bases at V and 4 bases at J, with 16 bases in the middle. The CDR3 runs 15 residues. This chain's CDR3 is CASTPRLEITGELFF. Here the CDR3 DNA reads TGTGCCAGCACCCCCAGGTTGGAGATCACCGGGGAGCTGTTTTTT.

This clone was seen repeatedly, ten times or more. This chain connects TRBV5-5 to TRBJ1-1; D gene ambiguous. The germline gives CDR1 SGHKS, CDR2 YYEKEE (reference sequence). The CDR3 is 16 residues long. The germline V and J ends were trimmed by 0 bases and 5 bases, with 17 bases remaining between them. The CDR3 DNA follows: TGTGCCAGCAGCTTGGTTTACCAGTTGGGAGGGACTGAAGCTTTCTTT. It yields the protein CASSLVYQLGGTEAFF.

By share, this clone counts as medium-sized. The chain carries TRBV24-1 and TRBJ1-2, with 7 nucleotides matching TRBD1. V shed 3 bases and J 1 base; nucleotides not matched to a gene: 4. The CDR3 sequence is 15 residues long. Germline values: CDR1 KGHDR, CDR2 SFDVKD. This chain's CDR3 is CATSDKQGINYGYTF. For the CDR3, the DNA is TGTGCCACCAGTGATAAACAGGGGATTAACTATGGCTACACCTTC.

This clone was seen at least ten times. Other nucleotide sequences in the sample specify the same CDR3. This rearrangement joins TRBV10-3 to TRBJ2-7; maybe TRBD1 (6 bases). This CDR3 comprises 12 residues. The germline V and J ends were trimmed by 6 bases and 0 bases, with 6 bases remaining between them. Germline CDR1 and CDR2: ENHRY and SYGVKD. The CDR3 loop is CAIRDSSYEQYF. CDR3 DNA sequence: TGTGCCATCAGGGACAGCTCCTACGAGCAGTACTTC.

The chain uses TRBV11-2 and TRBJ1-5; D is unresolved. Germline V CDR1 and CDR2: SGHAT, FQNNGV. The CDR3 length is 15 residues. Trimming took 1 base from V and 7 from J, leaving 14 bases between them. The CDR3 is CASSLVPASKQPQHF. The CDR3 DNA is TGTGCCAGCAGCTTAGTACCAGCCTCTAAACAGCCCCAGCATTTT.

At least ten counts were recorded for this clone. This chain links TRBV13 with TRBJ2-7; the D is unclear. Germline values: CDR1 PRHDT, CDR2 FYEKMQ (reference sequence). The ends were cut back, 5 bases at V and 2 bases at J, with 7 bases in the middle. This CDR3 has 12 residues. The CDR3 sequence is CASSRSPYEQYF. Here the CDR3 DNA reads TGTGCCAGCAGCAGATCACCCTACGAGCAGTACTTC.